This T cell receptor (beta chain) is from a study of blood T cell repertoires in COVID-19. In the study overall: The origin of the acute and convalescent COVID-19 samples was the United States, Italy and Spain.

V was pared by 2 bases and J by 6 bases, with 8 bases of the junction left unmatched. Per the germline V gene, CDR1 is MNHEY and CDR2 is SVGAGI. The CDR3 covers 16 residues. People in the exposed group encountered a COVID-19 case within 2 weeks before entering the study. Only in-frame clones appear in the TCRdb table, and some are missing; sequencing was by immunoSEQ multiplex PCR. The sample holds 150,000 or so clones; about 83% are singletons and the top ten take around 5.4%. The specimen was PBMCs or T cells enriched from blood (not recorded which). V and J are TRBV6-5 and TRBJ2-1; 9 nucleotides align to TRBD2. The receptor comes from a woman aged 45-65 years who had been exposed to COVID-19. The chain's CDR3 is CASSYPRGLASNEQFF. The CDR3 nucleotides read TGTGCCAGCAGTTACCCCCGAGGACTAGCGTCCAATGAGCAGTTCTTC.